The 21 T cell receptor beta chains listed next were all sequenced from one sample in a study of CD8+CD57+ T cells in acquired aplastic anemia (dated by TCRdb to about 2018). Sequencing used an Illumina HiSeq 2000. Genomic DNA was used as template for profiling of TCR beta VDJ combinations and CDR3 sequences. The public reads were run again by TCRdb, first through fastp at Q25 and then through MiXCR, and only productive beta chains were kept. Each entry is one CDR3 protein sequence, shown with its most common DNA and genes. The table for this sample lists about 110,000 distinct CDR3 sequences; around half of them were counted only once. The top ten constitute approximately 32% of the sample. The material sequenced was sorted CD4+, CD8+, or CD8+CD57+ T cells (not recorded which) from PBMCs. The receptors originated from a human donor in good health, serving as a control.

Note on this clonotype: This may stem from a read error, because a much larger clone lies one nucleotide away. Because it lacks the conserved phenylalanine or tryptophan at the end, this CDR3 is likely a read error. The V and J genes are TRBV6-5 and TRBJ2-7, with D possibly being TRBD1 (6 bases). Trimming took off 3 bases at V and 5 bases at J, with 14 bases between the two ends. Germline assignment: CDR1 MNHEY and CDR2 SVGAGI. This CDR3 is 14 amino acids long. CDR3 coding DNA: TGTGCCAGCAGTTATTCACAGGGTGGCAACGAGCAGTACCTC. Its translation is CASSYSQGGNEQYL.

This sequence joins TRBV7-3 and TRBJ1-1; D gene unclear. Germline V gene data show CDR1 as SGHTA and CDR2 as FQGTGA. The CDR3 is made up of 16 amino acids. V lost 1 base and J lost 0, with 12 bases in between. CDR3 coding DNA: TGTGCCAGCAGCTTAAGGTCAGGTCTCGTGAACACTGAAGCTTTCTTT. It codes for CASSLRSGLVNTEAFF.

This chain connects TRBV20-1 to TRBJ2-7; 8 bases are shared with TRBD2. CDR1 is DFQATT and CDR2 is SNEGSKA in the germline V gene (reference sequence). The ends lost 3 bases at V and 0 bases at J; junction bases unmatched: 4. This CDR3 is built from 14 residues. The CDR3 region is CSASKRGHSYEQYF. The CDR3 nucleotides are TGCAGTGCTAGTAAGCGGGGGCACTCCTACGAGCAGTACTTC.

Points on this clonotype: This is likely a read error, given that the CDR3 carries no conserved phenylalanine or tryptophan at its end. This chain joins TRBV19 and TRBJ1-3, with D maybe TRBD1 (6 bases). The germline CDR1 and CDR2 sequences are LNHDA and SQIVND (reference sequence). Deletions cut 9 bases from V and 2 bases from J, with 17 bases between. CDR3 length: 15 residues. The CDR3 sequence is CASSIERGTGNTIYL. CDR3 DNA: TGTGCCAGCAGCATAGAGAGGGGGACTGGAAACACCATATATCTT.

In this sample, this clonotype turned up a few times. The V and J genes are TRBV10-3 and TRBJ1-3, with 7 bases identical to TRBD1. CDR1 is ENHRY and CDR2 is SYGVKD in the germline V gene. The CDR3 has 15 amino acids. Trimming took 5 bases from V and 0 from J; bases not matched to a gene: 4. The CDR3 sequence is CAISPRGASGNTIYF. As DNA, the CDR3 is TGTGCCATCAGTCCCAGGGGGGCCTCTGGAAACACCATATATTTT.

This clonotype was detected many times. The rearrangement links TRBV6-5 to TRBJ2-7, with D possibly being TRBD2 (6 bases). This CDR3 has 13 amino acids. Trimming shortened V by 5 bases and J by 7 bases, and 15 bases separated the two germline ends. Germline lookup yields CDR1 MNHEY and CDR2 SVGAGI. CDR3 amino acids: CASSTSSRGEQYF. The CDR3 DNA sequence: TGTGCCAGCAGTACCTCGTCCCGGGGGGAGCAGTACTTC.

The chain combines TRBV11-2 with TRBJ2-7; D is unresolved. V was pared by 1 base and J by 0 bases, with 16 bases between. The germline V gene encodes CDR1 SGHAT and CDR2 FQNNGV. This CDR3 region has 17 residues. CDR3 amino acids: CASSLVLLSVGSYEQYF. CDR3 in DNA: TGTGCCAGCAGCTTAGTCCTCCTGTCGGTGGGCTCCTACGAGCAGTACTTC.

This clonotype was found a few times. The V call is TRBV4-1, the J call TRBJ2-7, with TRBD1 matching over 11 bases. The germline gives CDR1 MGHRA, CDR2 YSYEKL. The CDR3 covers 15 residues. V trimming: 3 bases; J trimming: 4 bases; junction bases outside the gene matches: 5. The CDR3 nucleotides read TGCGCCAGCAGCCAGAGGACAGGGGGCACTTACGAGCAGTACTTC. Amino acid sequence: CASSQRTGGTYEQYF.

The gene calls are TRBV4-1 and TRBJ1-4; 7 positions match TRBD1. V trimming: 0 bases; J trimming: 14 bases; junction bases outside the gene matches: 6. The CDR3 covers 13 residues. Germline V CDR1 and CDR2: MGHRA, YSYEKL. CDR3 in DNA: TGCGCCAGCAGCCAAGACGCGGGACAGAGGCTGTTTTTT. The encoded protein is CASSQDAGQRLFF.

This clonotype was detected ten times or more. J is TRBJ2-1 and V is TRBV20-1, with 7 bases matching TRBD1. From germline, CDR1 is DFQATT and CDR2 SNEGSKA (reference sequence). Germline trimming cut 5 bases from V and 2 bases from J; bases unmatched to any gene: 15. CDR3 length: 17 amino acids. CDR3 in DNA: TGCAGTGCTGCCGCCTCAGGGGGTCCTATAACCTACAATGAGCAGTTCTTC. This gives the protein CSAAASGGPITYNEQFF.

This clonotype was recorded at least ten times. V is TRBV5-8 and J is TRBJ2-5; D is possibly TRBD1 or TRBD2 (6 bases each). V was shortened by 5 bases and J by 3 bases, with 11 bases between the two germline ends. Germline lookup yields CDR1 SGHTS and CDR2 YDEGEE. The CDR3 contains 13 residues. CDR3 bases: TGTGCCAGCAGGGTCGGGGGCGAAGAGACCCAGTACTTC. It is translated as CASRVGGEETQYF.

V is TRBV2 and J is TRBJ1-5; D might be TRBD1 (5 bases). V lost 6 bases and J 6 bases, leaving 12 bases between the germline ends. This CDR3 has 13 amino acids. The germline V gene has CDR1 SNHLY and CDR2 FYNNEI. CDR3 nucleotides: TGTGCCAGCAGAGACAGTCTCCTTCAGCCCCAGCATTTT. This encodes CASRDSLLQPQHF.

A note on this clonotype: A read error is likely, as this CDR3 ends without the conserved phenylalanine or tryptophan. The chain links TRBV7-3 to TRBJ1-1; perhaps TRBD1 as D (5 bases). CDR3 length: 13 residues. The germline V gene encodes CDR1 SGHTA and CDR2 FQGTGA. The germline V and J ends were trimmed by 6 bases and 6 bases, with 14 bases remaining between them. DNA for the CDR3: TGTGCCAGCAGTTGGGGCTTAGGCGCTGAAGCTTTCCTT. Protein product: CASSWGLGAEAFL.

The V gene is TRBV19, the J gene TRBJ2-1; 9 nucleotides agree with TRBD1. The CDR3 runs 15 residues. Germline trimming cut 4 bases from V and 5 bases from J; bases unmatched to any gene: 6. In germline, CDR1 is LNHDA, CDR2 SQIVND (reference sequence). Here the CDR3 DNA reads TGTGCCAGTAGTACCACCGGGACAGGGAACAATGAGCAGTTCTTC. Its translation: CASSTTGTGNNEQFF.

The J gene is TRBJ2-3, the V gene TRBV2; tentatively, D is TRBD1 (6 bases). The CDR3 spans 15 residues. Germline V lookup: CDR1 SNHLY, CDR2 FYNNEI. The V end lost 5 bases, the J end lost 2 bases, and 14 bases lay between the germline ends. In DNA form, the CDR3 reads TGTGCCAGCAGTCCAAGACAGGCCTTCACAGATACGCAGTATTTT. It specifies CASSPRQAFTDTQYF.

Turning to this clonotype: This may be a read error: a much more frequent sequence differs by one nucleotide. CDR3 in DNA: TGTGCCAGCAGTTGCTCACAGGGGGTGAACACTGAAGCTTTCTTT. It specifies CASSCSQGVNTEAFF. V is TRBV10-3 and J is TRBJ1-1, with 8 nucleotides matching TRBD1. The CDR3 covers 15 residues. The germline V gene has CDR1 ENHRY and CDR2 SYGVKD.

This clonotype showed up many times. The genes are TRBV7-9 and TRBJ2-2; D ambiguous. Trimming took 4 bases from V and 2 from J, leaving 8 bases between them. The length of the CDR3 is 14 residues. CDR1 SEHNR and CDR2 FQNEAQ come from the germline V gene (reference sequence). The CDR3 sequence is CASSYTSNTGELFF. In nucleotides, the CDR3 is TGTGCCAGCAGCTACACAAGCAACACCGGGGAGCTGTTTTTT.

V and J are TRBV15 and TRBJ1-6; no clear D gene. The CDR3 loop spans 15 amino acids. Germline CDR1 is LNHNV and CDR2 is YYDKDF (reference sequence). V lost 0 bases and J 14 bases, leaving 17 bases between the germline ends. CDR3 nucleotide sequence: TGTGCCACCAGCAGAGATAAGGGAACGATTCGCACCCTCCACTTT. It is translated as CATSRDKGTIRTLHF.

The chain links TRBV5-1 to TRBJ2-5, with 10 bases that match TRBD2. With V trimmed by 4 bases and J by 2 bases, 2 bases remained unmatched. The CDR3 contains 14 residues. Germline V gene data show CDR1 as SGHRS and CDR2 as YFSETQ. The CDR3, as DNA: TGCGCCAGCAGCGGACTAGCGGTACAAGAGACCCAGTACTTC. Protein: CASSGLAVQETQYF.

The gene calls are TRBV6-4 and TRBJ2-5; D perhaps matches TRBD2 (5 bases). Germline V CDR1 and CDR2: MRHNA, SNTAGT. The CDR3 runs to 14 residues. V lost 4 bases and J lost 7, with 16 bases in between. The CDR3: CASSAVSGGWTQYF. As DNA, the CDR3 is TGTGCCAGCAGTGCAGTAAGCGGCGGATGGACCCAGTACTTC.

The V gene is TRBV4-1, the J gene TRBJ2-6; unclear D gene. V was clipped by 0 bases and J by 0 bases, with 6 bases between them. Germline V gene lookup returns CDR1 MGHRA and CDR2 YSYEKL. This CDR3 comprises 16 residues. This CDR3 reads CASSQDDGSGANVLTF. The DNA of the CDR3 is TGCGCCAGCAGCCAAGATGACGGCTCTGGGGCCAACGTCCTGACTTTC.